This passage covers 23 T cell receptor beta chains from one sample sequenced in a study of patients and donors after allogeneic stem cell transplantation. TCRdb ran MiXCR on the RT-PCR reads and lists one entry per CDR3 protein. This table has 150,000 to 200,000 distinct CDR3 sequences, roughly 30% appearing once. Sequencing used blood, either unsorted or a sorted T cell fraction (not recorded which). All receptors come from a human donor who was either an allogeneic HSCT recipient or a stem cell or donor lymphocyte infusion donor (not recorded which). It is not recorded whose cells these are; they may come from a transplant donor.

This clonotype was counted only a few times. V gene TRBV4-2 combines with J gene TRBJ2-7; TRBD1 agrees at 8 bases. Germline loops: CDR1 LGHNA, CDR2 YNFKEQ. The J segment lost 2 bases and the V segment lost 2 bases, leaving 5 bases of the junction unmatched. The CDR3 is 15 residues long. The CDR3 region is CASSQTGTGTYEQYF. CDR3 coding DNA: TGTGCCAGCAGCCAAACCGGGACAGGAACCTACGAGCAGTACTTC.

This clonotype has more than one count but fewer than ten. The gene calls are TRBV10-3 and TRBJ2-3; TRBD1 is a possible D gene (6 bases). Per germline, CDR1 ENHRY and CDR2 SYGVKD. The CDR3 runs 14 residues. V lost 5 bases and J 0 bases, leaving 9 bases between the germline ends. The CDR3 is CAISLRGSTDTQYF. The CDR3 nucleotides read TGTGCCATCAGTCTCAGGGGTAGCACAGATACGCAGTATTTT.

CDR3: CAISEKVGMGTEAFF. CDR3 nucleotide sequence: TGTGCCATCAGTGAGAAGGTAGGGATGGGCACTGAAGCTTTCTTT. This sequence joins TRBV10-3 and TRBJ1-1, with D unresolved. Germline V CDR1 and CDR2: ENHRY, SYGVKD. V lost 2 bases to trimming and J lost 4 bases, with 14 bases between them. The CDR3 runs 15 residues.

This clonotype appeared a few times. The genes are TRBV20-1 and TRBJ1-2; D unresolved. V shed 5 bases and J shed 4 bases, with 14 bases lying between them. Germline assignment: CDR1 DFQATT and CDR2 SNEGSKA (reference sequence). This CDR3 has 13 amino acids. The CDR3 coding sequence is TGCAGTGCTTACGGACGGCGGGGCTATGGCTACACCTTC. Amino acids: CSAYGRRGYGYTF.

The CDR3 region is CATKSGSGYQETQYF. The CDR3 bases are TGTGCCACTAAATCCGGTAGCGGGTACCAAGAGACCCAGTACTTC. This chain uses TRBV24-1 with TRBJ2-5; 7 positions agree with TRBD2. Unmatched junction bases numbered 10, after V lost 10 bases and J lost 0 bases. The CDR3 contains 15 residues. Germline V CDR1 and CDR2: KGHDR, SFDVKD.

The chain recombines TRBV7-9 with TRBJ2-1; possibly TRBD1 or TRBD2 for D (5 bases each). Germline V gives CDR1 SEHNR, CDR2 FQNEAQ (reference sequence). V lost 5 bases and J lost 13, with 21 bases in between. This CDR3 is 14 amino acids long. The CDR3 DNA is TGTGCCAGCAGCCATCACGAGGGGCGGAGCGCCCAGTTCTTC. Amino acid sequence: CASSHHEGRSAQFF.

The CDR3, as DNA: TGTGCCACCAGCACCACTAGGGACTCGCGGGTAGATACGCAGTATTTT. It yields the protein CATSTTRDSRVDTQYF. This chain links TRBV15 with TRBJ2-3, with D possibly being TRBD2 (6 bases). The V and J ends lost 4 bases and 5 bases respectively, with 19 bases between them. The germline V gene has CDR1 LNHNV and CDR2 YYDKDF (reference sequence). This CDR3 spans 16 amino acids.

This clonotype came up a few times. The V call is TRBV7-6, the J call TRBJ1-1; D remains unclear. The V gene's germline CDR1 is SGHVS and CDR2 FNYEAQ. CDR3 length: 12 residues. Trimming took off 3 bases at V and 2 bases at J, with 4 bases between the two ends. CDR3 protein: CASSLKNTEAFF. Written as DNA, the CDR3 is TGTGCCAGCAGCTTGAAAAACACTGAAGCTTTCTTT. Variable domain in full (rest from reference TRBV7-6 and TRBJ1-1): GAGVSQSPRYKVTKRGQDVALRCDPISGHVSLYWYRQALGQGPEFLTYFNYEAQQDKSGLPNDRFSAERPEGSISTLTIQRTEQRDSAMYRCASSLKNTEAFFGQGTRLTVV.

CDR3 coding DNA: TGCGCCAGCAGCGAGGGGAACACCGGGGAGCTGTTTTTT. It specifies CASSEGNTGELFF. This rearrangement joins TRBV4-1 to TRBJ2-2; TRBD2 might be the D (5 bases). The length of the CDR3 is 13 residues. Germline lookup yields CDR1 MGHRA and CDR2 YSYEKL. V lost 5 bases and J 1 base, leaving 5 bases between the germline ends.

The chain recombines TRBV29-1 with TRBJ2-1; 7 bases map to TRBD2. CDR1 SQVTM and CDR2 ANQGSEA come from the germline V gene. With V trimmed by 4 bases and J by 0 bases, 0 bases remained unmatched. This CDR3 has 13 amino acids. The CDR3 DNA reads TGCAGCGTTGGCGGGAGCTCCTACAATGAGCAGTTCTTC. This translates into CSVGGSSYNEQFF.

This clonotype has just a few counts. The chain employs TRBV5-1 and TRBJ2-1; 8 nucleotides match TRBD2. V dropped 4 bases and J dropped 0; count of bases not matched to a gene: 3. The length of the CDR3 is 15 residues. Germline CDR1 is SGHRS and CDR2 is YFSETQ. The CDR3 nucleotides are TGCGCCAGCAGCCCGGGAGGGAGCTCCTACAATGAGCAGTTCTTC. Translating it yields CASSPGGSSYNEQFF.

This chain connects TRBV28 to TRBJ1-5; D may be TRBD1 (5 bases). This CDR3 region has 13 residues. Per the germline V gene, CDR1 is MDHEN and CDR2 is SYDVKM. V lost 6 bases to trimming and J lost 3 bases, with 9 bases between them. The CDR3 here is CASSDSPNQPQHF. In nucleotides, the CDR3 is TGTGCCAGCAGCGACAGCCCCAATCAGCCCCAGCATTTT.

The V gene is TRBV27, the J gene TRBJ1-2; D unclear. Germline-derived CDR1 and CDR2 are MNHEY and SMNVEV (reference sequence). CDR3 length: 13 amino acids. Trimming pared 4 bases from V and 7 bases from J, leaving 13 bases between. Here the CDR3 reads CASSSGFRTGYTF. As DNA, the CDR3 is TGTGCCAGCAGTTCGGGATTTCGGACTGGCTACACCTTC.

V is TRBV30 and J is TRBJ2-7; no clear D gene. This CDR3 comprises 16 residues. Trimming cost V 0 bases and J 1 base, with 16 bases left between them. Germline CDR1 and CDR2: GTSNPN and SVGIG (reference sequence). The CDR3 DNA reads TGTGCCTGGAGTGTAACCTTTGGGGTCGCTTCCTACGAGCAGTACTTC. Its translation is CAWSVTFGVASYEQYF.

This clonotype has only a few counts. The junction differs from germline at one of its ends, possibly a read error. The chain has TRBV20-1 and TRBJ2-6, with D possibly being TRBD1 (5 bases). CDR1 and CDR2 from the germline V gene are DFQATT and SNEGSKA (reference sequence). This CDR3 spans 15 amino acids. The CDR3 loop reads CSAREGHPGANVLTF. The CDR3 DNA reads TGCAGTGCTAGAGAGGGGCACCCTGGAGCCAACGTCCTGACTTTC.

This clonotype was seen more than once but under ten times. The chain combines TRBV6-4 with TRBJ2-5, with TRBD1 matching over 9 bases. Looked up from germline, CDR1 is MRHNA and CDR2 is SNTAGT. The CDR3 runs to 15 residues. V lost 1 base to trimming and J lost 2 bases; unmatched junction nucleotides: 2. This chain's CDR3 is CASSDLGQGQETQYF. In nucleotides, the CDR3 is TGTGCCAGCAGTGACTTGGGACAGGGACAAGAGACCCAGTACTTC.

In this sample, this clonotype turned up a few times. This chain joins TRBV20-1 and TRBJ2-1, with TRBD2 identical over 13 bases. The CDR3 runs to 17 residues. J lost 3 bases, V lost 1 base, and 6 bases had no gene match. Germline V lookup: CDR1 DFQATT, CDR2 SNEGSKA (reference sequence). The chain's CDR3 is CSARGGLAGVYYNEQFF. In DNA form, the CDR3 reads TGCAGTGCTAGAGGTGGACTAGCGGGAGTCTACTACAATGAGCAGTTCTTC.

The table lists this clonotype with a few counts. The chain links TRBV5-1 to TRBJ1-3; 7 bases are a match to TRBD1. The CDR3 runs to 15 residues. Germline trimming cut 4 bases from V and 3 bases from J; bases unmatched to any gene: 7. Germline CDR1 and CDR2: SGHRS and YFSETQ. The CDR3 region has the DNA TGCGCCAGCAGCGTGGGAGACAGGGATGGAAACACCATATATTTT. Translating it yields CASSVGDRDGNTIYF.

The sample holds a few counts of this clonotype. The chain uses TRBV27 and TRBJ1-5; D gene uncertain. CDR1 and CDR2 from the germline V gene are MNHEY and SMNVEV (reference sequence). Trimming stripped 8 bases from V and 0 bases from J, with 11 bases between. CDR3 length: 14 amino acids. Written as DNA, the CDR3 is TGTGCCAGCTCCCCGGGGATTAGCAATCAGCCCCAGCATTTT. This gives the protein CASSPGISNQPQHF.

This clonotype was recorded a few times. The chain employs TRBV29-1 and TRBJ2-2; 8 bases are a match to TRBD2. The V segment lost 5 bases and the J segment 3 bases; nucleotides outside the gene matches: 8. Germline V gives CDR1 SQVTM, CDR2 ANQGSEA. The CDR3 runs 15 residues. The CDR3 nucleotides are TGCAGCGTTAGCAGGGTAGCGGGGTACACCGGGGAGCTGTTTTTT. Translating it yields CSVSRVAGYTGELFF.

This clonotype was counted ten times or more. J is TRBJ1-6 and V is TRBV12-3 or TRBV12-4; D remains ambiguous. Trimming cost V 5 bases and J 14 bases, with 13 bases left between them. This CDR3 has 12 residues. CDR3 sequence: CASSIGSPTLHF. The CDR3 coding sequence is TGTGCCAGCAGTATCGGGAGTCCAACCCTCCACTTT.

The CDR3: CASSYTGPESEQYF. CDR3 bases: TGTGCCAGCAGCTACACAGGGCCAGAATCCGAGCAGTACTTC. The chain employs TRBV3-1 and TRBJ2-7, with D perhaps TRBD1 (6 bases). The germline V and J ends were trimmed by 5 bases and 6 bases, with 17 bases remaining between them. This CDR3 spans 14 amino acids. Germline-derived CDR1 and CDR2 are LGHDT and YNNKEL (reference sequence).

The V call is TRBV7-9, the J call TRBJ1-2; D possibly corresponds to TRBD1 (6 bases). CDR1 and CDR2 from the germline V gene are SEHNR and FQNEAQ (reference sequence). Trimming cost V 3 bases and J 8 bases, with 13 bases left between them. The CDR3 covers 13 residues. CDR3 loop: CASSFDGGGGYTF. The CDR3 DNA reads as TGTGCCAGCAGCTTCGACGGGGGCGGCGGCTACACCTTC.